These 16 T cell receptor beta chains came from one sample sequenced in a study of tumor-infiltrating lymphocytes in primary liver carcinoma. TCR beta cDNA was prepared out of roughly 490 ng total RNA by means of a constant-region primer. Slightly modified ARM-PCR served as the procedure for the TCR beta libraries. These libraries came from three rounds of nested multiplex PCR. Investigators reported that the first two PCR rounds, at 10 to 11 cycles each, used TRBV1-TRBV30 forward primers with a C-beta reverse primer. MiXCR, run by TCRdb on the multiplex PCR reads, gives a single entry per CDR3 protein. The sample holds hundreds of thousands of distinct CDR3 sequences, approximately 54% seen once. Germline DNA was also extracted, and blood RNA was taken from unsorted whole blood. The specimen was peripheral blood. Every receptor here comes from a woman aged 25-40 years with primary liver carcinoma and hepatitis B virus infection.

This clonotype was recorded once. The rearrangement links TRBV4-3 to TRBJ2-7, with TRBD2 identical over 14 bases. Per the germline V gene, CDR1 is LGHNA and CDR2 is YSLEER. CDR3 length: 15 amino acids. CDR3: CTSSQGTSGSWEQYF. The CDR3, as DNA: TGCACTAGCAGCCAAGGGACTAGCGGGAGCTGGGAGCAGTACTTC.

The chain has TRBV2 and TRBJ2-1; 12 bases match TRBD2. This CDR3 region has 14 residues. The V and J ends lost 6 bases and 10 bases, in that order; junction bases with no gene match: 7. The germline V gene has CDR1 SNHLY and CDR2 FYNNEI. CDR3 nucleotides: TGTGCCAGCAGCCGACTAGCGGGAGTGGAGGAGCAGTTCTTC. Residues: CASSRLAGVEEQFF.

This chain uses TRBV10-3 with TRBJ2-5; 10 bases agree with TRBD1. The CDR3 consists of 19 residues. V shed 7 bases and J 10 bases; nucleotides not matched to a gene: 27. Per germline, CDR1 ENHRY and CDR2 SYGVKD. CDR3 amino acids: CAIIRGQGLPRKSVGIQYF. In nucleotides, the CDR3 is TGTGCCATCATCCGGGGACAGGGGCTACCAAGGAAGAGTGTAGGAATCCAGTACTTC.

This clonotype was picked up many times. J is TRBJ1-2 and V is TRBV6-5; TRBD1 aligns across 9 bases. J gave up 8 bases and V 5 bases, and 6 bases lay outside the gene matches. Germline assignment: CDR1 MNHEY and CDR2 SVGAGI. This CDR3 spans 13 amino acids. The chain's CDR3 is CASSKQGALGYTF. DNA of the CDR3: TGTGCCAGCAGTAAACAGGGGGCGCTAGGCTACACCTTC.

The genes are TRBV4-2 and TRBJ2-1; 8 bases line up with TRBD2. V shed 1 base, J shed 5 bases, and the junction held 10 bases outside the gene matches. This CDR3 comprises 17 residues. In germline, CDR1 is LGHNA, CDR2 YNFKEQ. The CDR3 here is CASSQAAGGRLDNEQFF. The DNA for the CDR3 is TGTGCCAGCAGCCAAGCTGCTGGCGGGAGGCTGGACAATGAGCAGTTCTTC.

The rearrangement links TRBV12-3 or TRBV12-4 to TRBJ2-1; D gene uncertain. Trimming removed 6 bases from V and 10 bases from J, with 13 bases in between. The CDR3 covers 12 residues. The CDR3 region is CASSLFAREQFF. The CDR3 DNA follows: TGTGCCAGCAGCCTCTTTGCGCGAGAGCAGTTCTTC.

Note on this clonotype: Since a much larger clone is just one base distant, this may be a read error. This chain's CDR3 is CASSHLSVSSYNEQFF. CDR3 bases: TGTGCCAGCAGCCATCTTAGCGTGAGCTCCTACAATGAGCAGTTCTTC. The chain links TRBV4-2 to TRBJ2-1, with D possibly matching TRBD2 (5 bases). V was clipped by 3 bases and J by 0 bases, with 12 bases between them. The CDR3 has 16 amino acids. Germline assignment: CDR1 LGHNA and CDR2 YNFKEQ.

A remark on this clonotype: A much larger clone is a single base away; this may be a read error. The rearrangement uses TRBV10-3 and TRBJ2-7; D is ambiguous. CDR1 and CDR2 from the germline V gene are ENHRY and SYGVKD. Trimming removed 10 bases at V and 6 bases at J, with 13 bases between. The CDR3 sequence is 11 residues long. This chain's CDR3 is CATSDGSEQYF. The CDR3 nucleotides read TGTGCCACCTCGGACGGGTCCGAGCAGTACTTC.

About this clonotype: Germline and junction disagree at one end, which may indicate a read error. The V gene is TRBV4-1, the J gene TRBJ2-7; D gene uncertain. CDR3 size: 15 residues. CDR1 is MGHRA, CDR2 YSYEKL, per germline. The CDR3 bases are TGTGCCAGGAGCCATGAATTAGACTCGTTCTACGAGCAGTACTTC. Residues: CARSHELDSFYEQYF.

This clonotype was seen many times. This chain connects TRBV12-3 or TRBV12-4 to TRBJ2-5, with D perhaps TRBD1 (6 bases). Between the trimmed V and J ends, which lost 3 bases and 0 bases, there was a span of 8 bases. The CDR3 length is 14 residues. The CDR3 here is CASSFRTDQETQYF. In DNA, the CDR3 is TGTGCCAGCAGTTTTAGGACAGACCAAGAGACCCAGTACTTC.

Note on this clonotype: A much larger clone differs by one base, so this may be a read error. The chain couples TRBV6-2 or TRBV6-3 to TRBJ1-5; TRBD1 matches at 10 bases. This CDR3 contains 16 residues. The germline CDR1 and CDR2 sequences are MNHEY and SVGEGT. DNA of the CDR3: TGTGCCAGCAGACGACAGGGGGCGCGTAGCAATCAGCTCCAGCATTTT. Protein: CASRRQGARSNQLQHF.

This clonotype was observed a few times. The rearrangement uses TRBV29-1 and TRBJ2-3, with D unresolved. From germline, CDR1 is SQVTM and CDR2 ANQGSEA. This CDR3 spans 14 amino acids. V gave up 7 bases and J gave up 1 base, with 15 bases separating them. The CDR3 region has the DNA TGCAGCGGGGTGTTATATCCGGGCACAGATACGCAGTATTTT. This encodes CSGVLYPGTDTQYF.

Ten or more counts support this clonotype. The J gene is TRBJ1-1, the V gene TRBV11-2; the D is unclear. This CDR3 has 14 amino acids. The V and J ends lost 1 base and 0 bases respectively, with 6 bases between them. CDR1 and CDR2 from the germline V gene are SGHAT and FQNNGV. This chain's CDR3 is CASSLGQLNTEAFF. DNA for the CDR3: TGTGCCAGCAGCTTAGGGCAGCTGAACACTGAAGCTTTCTTT.

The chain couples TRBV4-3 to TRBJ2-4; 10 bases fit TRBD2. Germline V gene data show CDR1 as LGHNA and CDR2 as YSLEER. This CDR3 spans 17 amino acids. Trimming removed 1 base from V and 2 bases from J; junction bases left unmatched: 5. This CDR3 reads CASSQVAGGDPKNIQYF. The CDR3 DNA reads TGCGCCAGCAGCCAAGTAGCGGGGGGCGACCCCAAAAACATTCAGTACTTC.

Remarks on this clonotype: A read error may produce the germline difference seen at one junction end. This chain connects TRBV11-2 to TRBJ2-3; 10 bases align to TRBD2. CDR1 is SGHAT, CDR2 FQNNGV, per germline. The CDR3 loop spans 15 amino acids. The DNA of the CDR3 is TGTGCCAGCAGCTTAGCAGCGGGAGGGATAGATGCGCAGTATTTT. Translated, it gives CASSLAAGGIDAQYF.

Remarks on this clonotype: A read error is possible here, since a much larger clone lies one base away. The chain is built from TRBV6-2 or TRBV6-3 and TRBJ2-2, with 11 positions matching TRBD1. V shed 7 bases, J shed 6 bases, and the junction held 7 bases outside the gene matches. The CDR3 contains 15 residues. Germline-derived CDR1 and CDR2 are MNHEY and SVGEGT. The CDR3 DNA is TGTGCCAGCACTTGGCCGGGACAGGGGGCCGGGGAGCTGTTTTTT. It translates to CASTWPGQGAGELFF.